The source of this T cell receptor (delta chain) is a study of gamma-delta T cells after stem cell transplantation. CDR3 length: 18 residues. In germline, CDR1 is GEAIGNYY, CDR2 EKD. TCRdb re-called the RT-PCR reads through CATT. The table has 1,500 to 2,000 delta-chain clones, about 2.5% seen once; the top ten hold roughly half. Turning to this clone: A far bigger clonotype differs at one base, so this is likely a read error. The same CDR3 can be traced to other DNA sequences in this sample.

The chain employs TRDV2 and TRDJ1, with 11 bases that match TRDD3. This sequence was found in a human donor. It is not recorded whose cells these are; they may come from a transplant donor. The sample taken for sequencing was gamma-delta T cells. DNA of the CDR3: TGTGCCTGTGATCCGGTTAGAATGGGGGATACGTACACCGATAAGCTCATCTTT. As protein: CACDPVRMGDTYTDKLIF.